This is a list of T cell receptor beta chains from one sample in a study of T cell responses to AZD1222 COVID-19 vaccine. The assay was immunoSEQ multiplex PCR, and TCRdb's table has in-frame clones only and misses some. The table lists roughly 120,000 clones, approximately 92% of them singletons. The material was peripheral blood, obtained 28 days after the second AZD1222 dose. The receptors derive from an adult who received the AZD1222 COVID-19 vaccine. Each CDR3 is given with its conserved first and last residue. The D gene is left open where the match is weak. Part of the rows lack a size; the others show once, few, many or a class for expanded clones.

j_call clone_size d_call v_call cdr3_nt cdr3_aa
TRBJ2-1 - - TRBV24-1 TGTGCCACCAGCAACAGTGGGTCTGGGTACAATGAGCAGTTCTTC CATSNSGSGYNEQFF
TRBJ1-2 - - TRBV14 TGTGCCAGCAGAGTCCCGGGACATGCGGGAGGTTGGGGCTACACCTTC CASRVPGHAGGWGYTF
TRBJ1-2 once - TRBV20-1 TGCAGTGCGCAAGGCTACACCTTC CSAQGYTF
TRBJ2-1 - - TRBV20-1 TGCAGTGCGAGAGGGCGAGATGAGCAGTTCTTC CSARGRDEQFF
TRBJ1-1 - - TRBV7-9 TGTGCCAGCAGCTTAGAAGTTGGGGGGCCCACTGAAGCTTTCTTT CASSLEVGGPTEAFF
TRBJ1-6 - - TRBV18 TGTGCCAGCTCACCACCGGCCGGGACAAACTCACCCCTCCACTTT CASSPPAGTNSPLHF
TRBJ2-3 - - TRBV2 TGTGCCAGCACTCCTAGGTCCTACCAAGATACGCAGTATTTT CASTPRSYQDTQYF
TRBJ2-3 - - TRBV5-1 TGCGCCAGCAGCTCCAACACAGATACGCAGTATTTT CASSSNTDTQYF
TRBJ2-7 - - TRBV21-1 TGTGCCAGCAGCAAAGTGGGCCGGGAACAAACCTACGAGCAGTACTTC CASSKVGREQTYEQYF
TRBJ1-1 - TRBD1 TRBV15 TGTGCCACCAGCACCGGACAGGCGGGCAGAAAAAACACTGAAGCTTTCTTT CATSTGQAGRKNTEAFF
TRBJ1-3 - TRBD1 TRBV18 TGTGCCAGCTCACCACGAGGGGGCGGAAACACCATATATTTT CASSPRGGGNTIYF
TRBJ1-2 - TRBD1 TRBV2 TGTGCCAGCAGTGAAGCGCAGGGGGGCGGCTACACCTTC CASSEAQGGGYTF
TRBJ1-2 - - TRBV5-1 TGCGCCAGCAGCTTAGTCCCGGGGGACGGCTACACCTTC CASSLVPGDGYTF
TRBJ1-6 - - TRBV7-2 TGTGCCAGCAGCTTCTCTAATTCACCCCTCCACTTT CASSFSNSPLHF
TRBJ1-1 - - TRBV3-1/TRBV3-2 TGTGCCAGCAGCCAGCTGAACACTGAAGCTTTCTTT CASSQLNTEAFF
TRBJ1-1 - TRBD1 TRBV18 TGTGCCAGCTCACATACAGGGGGCCACACTGAAGCTTTCTTT CASSHTGGHTEAFF
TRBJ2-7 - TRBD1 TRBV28 TGTGCCAGCAGTTTACCTACAGGGGGCCTTATCTCCTTC CASSLPTGGLISF
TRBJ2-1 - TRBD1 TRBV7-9 TGTGCCAGCAGCTTAAACAGGGGCCGGGACCGCTACAATGAGCAGTTCTTC CASSLNRGRDRYNEQFF
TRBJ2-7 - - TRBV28 TGTGCCACCAACCCGAGGGCGGAGGGGGCTGGCTACGAGCAGTACTTC CATNPRAEGAGYEQYF
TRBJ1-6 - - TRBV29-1 TGCAGCGTTGCAGAATACTCCTATAATTCACCCCTCCACTTT CSVAEYSYNSPLHF
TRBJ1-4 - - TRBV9 TGTGCCAGCAGCCCCTCATTTGGCCAAAGGAGTGAAAAACTGTTTTTT CASSPSFGQRSEKLFF
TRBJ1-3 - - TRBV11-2 TGTGCCAGCAGCTTAGTCAGGAGCTCTGGAAACACCATATATTTT CASSLVRSSGNTIYF
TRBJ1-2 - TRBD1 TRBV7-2 TGTGCCAGCAGCCCCAGACAGGGTATGGACTATGGCTACACCTTC CASSPRQGMDYGYTF
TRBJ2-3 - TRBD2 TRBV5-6 TGTGCCAGCAGCTTGGTACTAGCGGGAACCACAGATACGCAGTATTTT CASSLVLAGTTDTQYF
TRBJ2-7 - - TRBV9 TGTGCCAGCAGCGTAGGCGGGCCCCAGGGCTACGAGCAGTACTTC CASSVGGPQGYEQYF
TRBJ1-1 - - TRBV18 TGTGCCAGCTCACCATCTAATACAGGACCAGTGGGACCTTTCTTT CASSPSNTGPVGPFF
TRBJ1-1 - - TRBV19 TGTGCCAGTAGGATCAGGGGAACTGAAGCTTTCTTT CASRIRGTEAFF
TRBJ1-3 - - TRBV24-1 TGTGCCACTAGAGAAGGCTCTGGAAACACCATATATTTT CATREGSGNTIYF
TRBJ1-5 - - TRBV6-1 TGTGCCAGCAGTGATCAGGGCCATCAGCCCCAGCATTTT CASSDQGHQPQHF
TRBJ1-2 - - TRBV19 TGTGCCAGTAGTCCACAGGGTTATGGCTACACCTTC CASSPQGYGYTF
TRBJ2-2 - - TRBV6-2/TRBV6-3 TGTGCCAGCAGTTACCGATTAACCGGGGAGCTGTTTTTT CASSYRLTGELFF
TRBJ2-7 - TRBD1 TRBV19 TGTGCCAGTAGTCCGCGACAGGGTAACGAGCAGTACTTC CASSPRQGNEQYF
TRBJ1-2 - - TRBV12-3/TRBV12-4 TGTGCCAGCAGTTTTAGGCAGACGGATGGCTACACCTTC CASSFRQTDGYTF
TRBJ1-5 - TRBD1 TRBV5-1 TGCGCCAGCAGCTTGGGGGACAGTCCCAATCAGCCCCAGCATTTT CASSLGDSPNQPQHF
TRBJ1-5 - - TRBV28 TGTGCCAGCAGACTGACAGCCTCTTATGAGCCCCAGCATTTT CASRLTASYEPQHF
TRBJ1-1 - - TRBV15 TGTGCCACCAGCAACTCAGGGGACACTGAAGCTTTCTTT CATSNSGDTEAFF
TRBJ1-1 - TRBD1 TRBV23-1 TGCGCCAGCAGTCAACCGAGACAGGGTACGGTAGCTTTCTTT CASSQPRQGTVAFF
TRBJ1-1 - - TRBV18 TGTGCCAGCTCAGACACAGGGAACACTGAAGCTTTCTTT CASSDTGNTEAFF
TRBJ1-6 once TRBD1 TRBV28 TGTGCCAGCAGTATCTCCGGGACAGAGTTTAAACCCCTCCACTTT CASSISGTEFKPLHF
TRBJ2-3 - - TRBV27 TGTGCCAGCAGTTTATCCCACGCGACTGTCGTGGATACGCAGTATTTT CASSLSHATVVDTQYF
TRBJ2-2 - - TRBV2 TGTGCCAGCCTCTGGCAGAGAAACACCGGGGAGCTGTTTTTT CASLWQRNTGELFF
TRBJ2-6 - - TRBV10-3 TGTGCCATCGGGCTAGGGATTTCTGGGGCCAACGTCCTGACTTTC CAIGLGISGANVLTF
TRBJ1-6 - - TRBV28 TGTGCCAGCAGAAATAGGGGGAGTTCACCCCTCCACTTT CASRNRGSSPLHF
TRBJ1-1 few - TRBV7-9 TGTGCCAGCAGCCGGATGAACACTGAAGCTTTCTTT CASSRMNTEAFF
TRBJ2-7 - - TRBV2 TGTGCCAGCAGTCGAAACTACGAGCAGTACTTC CASSRNYEQYF
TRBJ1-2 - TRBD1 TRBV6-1 TGTGCCAGCAGTGACCCAGGACAGGGGAACTATGGCTACACCTTC CASSDPGQGNYGYTF
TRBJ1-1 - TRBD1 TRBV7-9 TGTGCCAGCAGCTCGCGTACAGGGGTAGGTACTGAAGCTTTCTTT CASSSRTGVGTEAFF
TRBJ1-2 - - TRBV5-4 TGTGCCAGCAGCTTACAACGGAACTATGGCTACACCTTC CASSLQRNYGYTF
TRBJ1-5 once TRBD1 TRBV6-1 TGTGCCAGCAGTGGGACAGGGATACAATGGGGGAATCAGCCCCAGCATTTT CASSGTGIQWGNQPQHF
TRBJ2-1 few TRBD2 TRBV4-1 TGCGCCAGCAGCCATGGACTAGCGGGAATTCGTGAGCAGTTCTTC CASSHGLAGIREQFF
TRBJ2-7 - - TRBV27 TGTGCCAGCAGGTTAGGGGGGTCTGGATCCTACGAGCAGTACTTC CASRLGGSGSYEQYF
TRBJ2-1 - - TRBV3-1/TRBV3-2 TGTGCCAGCAGCCAAGAAGGGGGCGGGAACTTCTACAATGAGCAGTTCTTC CASSQEGGGNFYNEQFF